Sequencing of this T cell receptor beta chain was carried out in a study of blood T cell repertoires in COVID-19. Study summary: The United States, Italy and Spain were the sources of the acute and convalescent COVID-19 samples. T cells, B-cell-depleted T cells, or PBMCs supplied cDNA or gDNA.

Original analysis: By means of reference gene primer amplification, nucleated cell counts were estimated. The table came from immunoSEQ multiplex PCR; TCRdb's copy has only in-frame clones and leaves some out. That table supplies the V and J calls and clone size; D and trimming were determined from the DNA. The sample comprises 56,000 or so clones, just over 85% of which are singletons, and over 25% rests with the top ten. In germline, CDR1 is MNHNY, CDR2 SVGAGI (reference sequence). The CDR3 is 15 amino acids. V was clipped by 5 bases and J by 2 bases; unmatched bases: 4. The source material was peripheral blood. The receptor comes from a human donor in a cohort sampled during active COVID-19. This chain links TRBV6-6 with TRBJ1-4; TRBD1 agrees at 8 bases. The CDR3 spells CASSGQGGTNEKLFF. In DNA, the CDR3 is TGTGCCAGCAGTGGACAGGGAGGGACTAATGAAAAACTGTTTTTT.